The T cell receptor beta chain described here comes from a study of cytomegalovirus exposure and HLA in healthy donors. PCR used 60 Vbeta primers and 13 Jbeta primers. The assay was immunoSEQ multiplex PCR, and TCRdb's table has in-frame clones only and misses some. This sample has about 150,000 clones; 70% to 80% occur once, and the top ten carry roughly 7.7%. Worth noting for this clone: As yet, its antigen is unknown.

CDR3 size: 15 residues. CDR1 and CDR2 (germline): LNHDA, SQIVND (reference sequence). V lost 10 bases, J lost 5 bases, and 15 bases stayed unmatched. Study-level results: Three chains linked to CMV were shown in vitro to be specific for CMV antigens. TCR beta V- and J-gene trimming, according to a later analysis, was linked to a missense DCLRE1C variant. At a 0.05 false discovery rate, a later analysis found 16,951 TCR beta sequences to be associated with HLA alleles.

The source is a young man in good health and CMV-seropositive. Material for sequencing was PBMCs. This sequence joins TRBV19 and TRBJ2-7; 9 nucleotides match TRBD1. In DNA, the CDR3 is TGTGCCACAGGACCCGGGACAGGGTTAGTACACGAGCAGTACTTC. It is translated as CATGPGTGLVHEQYF. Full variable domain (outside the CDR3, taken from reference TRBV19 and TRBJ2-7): DGGITQSPKYLFRKEGQNVTLSCEQNLNHDAMYWYRQDPGQGLRLIYYSQIVNDFQKGDIAEGYSVSREKKESFPLTVTSAQKNPTAFYLCATGPGTGLVHEQYFGPGTRLTVT.